The clone carrying this T cell receptor beta chain has only a few counts. The CDR3 sequence is 14 residues long. Trimming took 5 bases from V and 3 from J, leaving 11 bases between them. From germline, CDR1 is MNHEY and CDR2 SMNVEV (reference sequence). This sample was taken from a study of blood T cell repertoires in COVID-19. The wider study: Nucleic acid was either cDNA or gDNA, and it came from T cells, B-cell-depleted T cells, or PBMCs.

The data were produced by immunoSEQ multiplex PCR, yet TCRdb's version contains in-frame clones alone and is incomplete. Of 140,000 or so clones in the sample, 65% to 85% are singletons; the top ten hold about 8%. Sample: peripheral blood. This sequence originates from a human donor in a cohort sampled during active COVID-19. The chain combines TRBV27 with TRBJ2-1; D ambiguous. Here the CDR3 reads CASSSTTNYNEQFF. Here the CDR3 DNA reads TGTGCCAGCAGTAGCACGACAAACTACAATGAGCAGTTCTTC.